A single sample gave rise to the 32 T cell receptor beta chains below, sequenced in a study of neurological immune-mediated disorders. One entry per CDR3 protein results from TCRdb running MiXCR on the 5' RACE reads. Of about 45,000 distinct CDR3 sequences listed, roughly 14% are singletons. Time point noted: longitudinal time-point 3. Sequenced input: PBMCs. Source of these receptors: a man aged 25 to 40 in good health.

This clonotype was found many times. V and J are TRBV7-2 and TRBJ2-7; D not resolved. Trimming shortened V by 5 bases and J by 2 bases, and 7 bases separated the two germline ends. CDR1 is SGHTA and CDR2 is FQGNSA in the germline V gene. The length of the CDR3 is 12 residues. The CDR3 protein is CASSPWAYEQYF. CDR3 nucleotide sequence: TGTGCCAGCAGCCCGTGGGCCTACGAGCAGTACTTC.

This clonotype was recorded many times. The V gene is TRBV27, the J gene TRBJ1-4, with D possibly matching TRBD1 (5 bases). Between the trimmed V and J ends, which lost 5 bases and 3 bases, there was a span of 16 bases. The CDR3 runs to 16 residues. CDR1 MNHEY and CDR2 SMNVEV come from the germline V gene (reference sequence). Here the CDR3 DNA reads TGTGCCAGCAGTCCCTCCTTGGGGCGCCCTAATGAAAAACTGTTTTTT. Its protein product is CASSPSLGRPNEKLFF.

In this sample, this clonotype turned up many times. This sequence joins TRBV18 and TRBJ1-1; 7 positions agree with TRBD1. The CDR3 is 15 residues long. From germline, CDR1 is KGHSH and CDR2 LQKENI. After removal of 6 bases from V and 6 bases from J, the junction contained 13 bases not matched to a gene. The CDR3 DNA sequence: TGTGCCAGCTCGGAGTCCCGGGACAGTTTTGCTGAAGCTTTCTTT. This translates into CASSESRDSFAEAFF.

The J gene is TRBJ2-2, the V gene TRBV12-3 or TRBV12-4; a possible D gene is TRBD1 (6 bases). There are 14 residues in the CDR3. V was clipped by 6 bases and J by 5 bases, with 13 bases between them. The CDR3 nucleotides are TGTGCCAGCAGATCAGGGGTTCGTACCGGGGAGCTGTTTTTT. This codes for CASRSGVRTGELFF.

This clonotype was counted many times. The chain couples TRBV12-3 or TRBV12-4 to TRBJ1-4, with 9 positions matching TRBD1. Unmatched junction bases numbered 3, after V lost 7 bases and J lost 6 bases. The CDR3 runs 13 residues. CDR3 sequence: CASTQGAHEKLFF. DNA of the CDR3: TGTGCCAGCACACAGGGGGCGCATGAAAAACTGTTTTTT.

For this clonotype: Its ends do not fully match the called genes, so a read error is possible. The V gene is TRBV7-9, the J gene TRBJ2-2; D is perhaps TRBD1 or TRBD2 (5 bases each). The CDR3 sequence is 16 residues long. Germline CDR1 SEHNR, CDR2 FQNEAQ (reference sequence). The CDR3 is CASTPPEADYTGDLFF. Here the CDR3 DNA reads TGTGCCAGCACTCCCCCGGAGGCTGACTACACCGGGGACCTGTTTTTT.

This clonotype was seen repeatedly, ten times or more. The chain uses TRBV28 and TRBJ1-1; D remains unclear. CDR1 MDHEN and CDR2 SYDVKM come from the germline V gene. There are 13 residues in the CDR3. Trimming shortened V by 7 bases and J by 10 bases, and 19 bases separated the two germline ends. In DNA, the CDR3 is TGTGCCAGCACCGAGGAAGTTTTAGAGGGAGCTTTCTTT. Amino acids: CASTEEVLEGAFF.

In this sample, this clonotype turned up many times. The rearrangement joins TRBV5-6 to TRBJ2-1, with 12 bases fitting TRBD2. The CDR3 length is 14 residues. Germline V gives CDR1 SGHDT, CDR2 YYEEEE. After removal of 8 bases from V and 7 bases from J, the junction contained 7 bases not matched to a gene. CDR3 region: CASNLAGGWNEQFF. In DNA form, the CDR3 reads TGTGCCAGTAACCTAGCGGGAGGGTGGAATGAGCAGTTCTTC.

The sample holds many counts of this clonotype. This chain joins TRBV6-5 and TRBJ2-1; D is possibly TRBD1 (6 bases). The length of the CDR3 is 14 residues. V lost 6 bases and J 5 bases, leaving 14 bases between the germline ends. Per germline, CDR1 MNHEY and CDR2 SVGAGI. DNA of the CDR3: TGTGCCAGCAGAACAGGGTCTAGGGACAATGAGCAGTTCTTC. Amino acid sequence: CASRTGSRDNEQFF.

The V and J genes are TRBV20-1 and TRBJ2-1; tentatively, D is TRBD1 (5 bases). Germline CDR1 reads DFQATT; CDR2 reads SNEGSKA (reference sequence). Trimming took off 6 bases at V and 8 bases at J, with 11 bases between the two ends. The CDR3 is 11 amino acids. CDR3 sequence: CSALTVDEQFF. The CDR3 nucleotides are TGCAGTGCGCTGACAGTCGATGAGCAGTTCTTC.

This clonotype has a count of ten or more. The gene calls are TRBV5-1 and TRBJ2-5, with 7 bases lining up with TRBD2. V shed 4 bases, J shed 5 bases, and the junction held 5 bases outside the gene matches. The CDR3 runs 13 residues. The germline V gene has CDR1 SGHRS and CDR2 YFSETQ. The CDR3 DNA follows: TGCGCCAGCAGCGGGGGGGGACGGGAGACCCAGTACTTC. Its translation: CASSGGGRETQYF.

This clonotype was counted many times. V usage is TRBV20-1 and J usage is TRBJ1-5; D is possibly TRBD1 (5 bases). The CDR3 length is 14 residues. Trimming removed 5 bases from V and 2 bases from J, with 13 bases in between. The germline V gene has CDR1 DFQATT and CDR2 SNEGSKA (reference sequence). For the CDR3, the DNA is TGCAGTGCTCCGGCGGGGGGACGCAATCAGCCCCAGCATTTT. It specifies CSAPAGGRNQPQHF.

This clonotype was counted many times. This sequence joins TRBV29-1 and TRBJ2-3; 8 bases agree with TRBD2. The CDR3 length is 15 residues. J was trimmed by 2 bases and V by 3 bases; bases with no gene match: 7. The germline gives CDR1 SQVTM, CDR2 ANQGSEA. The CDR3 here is CSVDGAGGLTDTQYF. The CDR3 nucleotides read TGCAGCGTTGATGGTGCGGGAGGCCTCACAGATACGCAGTATTTT.

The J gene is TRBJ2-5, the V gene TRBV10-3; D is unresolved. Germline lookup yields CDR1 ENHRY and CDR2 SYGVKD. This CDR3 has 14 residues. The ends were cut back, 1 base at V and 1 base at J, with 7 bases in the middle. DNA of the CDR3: TGTGCCATCAGTGAGTTATGGGGCCAAGAGACCCAGTACTTC. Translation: CAISELWGQETQYF.

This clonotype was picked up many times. This chain's CDR3 is CSAYGRGNTGELFF. The CDR3 DNA sequence: TGCAGTGCTTACGGGAGGGGAAACACCGGGGAGCTGTTTTTT. V gene TRBV20-1 combines with J gene TRBJ2-2; 8 nucleotides match TRBD2. The germline V gene has CDR1 DFQATT and CDR2 SNEGSKA (reference sequence). The CDR3 covers 14 residues. J was trimmed by 2 bases and V by 5 bases; bases with no gene match: 4.

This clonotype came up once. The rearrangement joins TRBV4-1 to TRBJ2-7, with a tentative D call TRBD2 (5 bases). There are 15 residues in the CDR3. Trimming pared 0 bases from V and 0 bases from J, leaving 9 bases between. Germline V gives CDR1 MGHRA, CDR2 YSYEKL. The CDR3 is CASSQETRVSYEQYF. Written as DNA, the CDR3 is TGCGCCAGCAGCCAAGAAACTAGAGTCTCCTACGAGCAGTACTTC.

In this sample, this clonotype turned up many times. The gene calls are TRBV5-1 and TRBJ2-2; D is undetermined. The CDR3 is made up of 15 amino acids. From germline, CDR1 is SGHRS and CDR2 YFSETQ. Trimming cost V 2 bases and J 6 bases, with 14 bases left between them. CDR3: CASSFNGFQAGELFF. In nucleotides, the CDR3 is TGCGCCAGCAGCTTTAACGGATTTCAGGCCGGGGAGCTGTTTTTT.

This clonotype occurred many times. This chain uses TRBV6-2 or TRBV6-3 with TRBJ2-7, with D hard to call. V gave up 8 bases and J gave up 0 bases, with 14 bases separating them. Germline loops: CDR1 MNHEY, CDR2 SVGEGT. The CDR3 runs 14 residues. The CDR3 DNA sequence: TGTGCCAGCGGACGCGGCACAAGCTCCTACGAGCAGTACTTC. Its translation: CASGRGTSSYEQYF.

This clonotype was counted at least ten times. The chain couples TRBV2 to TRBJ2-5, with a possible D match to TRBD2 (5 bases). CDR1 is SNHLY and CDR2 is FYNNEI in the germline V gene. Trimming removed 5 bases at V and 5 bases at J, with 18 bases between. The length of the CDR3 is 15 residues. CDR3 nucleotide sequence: TGTGCCAGCAGTCCTGGACTGGTCACGGTGGAGACCCAGTACTTC. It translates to CASSPGLVTVETQYF.

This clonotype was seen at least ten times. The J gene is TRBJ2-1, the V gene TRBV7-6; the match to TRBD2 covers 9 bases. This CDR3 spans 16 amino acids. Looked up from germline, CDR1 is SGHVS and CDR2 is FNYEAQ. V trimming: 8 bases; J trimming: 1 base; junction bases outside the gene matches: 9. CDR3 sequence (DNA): TGTGCCAGCGGTTGGGGCGGGAGGGGTTCCTACAATGAGCAGTTCTTC. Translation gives CASGWGGRGSYNEQFF.

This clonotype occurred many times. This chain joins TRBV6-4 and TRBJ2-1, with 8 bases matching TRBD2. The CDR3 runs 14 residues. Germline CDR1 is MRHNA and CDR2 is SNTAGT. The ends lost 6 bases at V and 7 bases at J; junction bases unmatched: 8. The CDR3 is CASSNGGGENEQFF. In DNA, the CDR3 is TGTGCCAGCAGCAACGGGGGGGGAGAGAATGAGCAGTTCTTC.

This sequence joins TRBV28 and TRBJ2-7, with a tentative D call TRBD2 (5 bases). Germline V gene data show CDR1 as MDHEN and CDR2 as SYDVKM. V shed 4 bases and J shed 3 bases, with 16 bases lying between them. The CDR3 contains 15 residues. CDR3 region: CASSSHSWRIYEQYF. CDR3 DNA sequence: TGTGCCAGCAGTTCTCACAGCTGGAGGATCTACGAGCAGTACTTC.

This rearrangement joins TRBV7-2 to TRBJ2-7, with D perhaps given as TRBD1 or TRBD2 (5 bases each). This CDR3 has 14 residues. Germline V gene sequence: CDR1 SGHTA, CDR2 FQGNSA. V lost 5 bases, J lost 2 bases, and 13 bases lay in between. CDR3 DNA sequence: TGTGCCAGCAGCGTAGGGCAGGGAGCCTACGAGCAGTACTTC. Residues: CASSVGQGAYEQYF.

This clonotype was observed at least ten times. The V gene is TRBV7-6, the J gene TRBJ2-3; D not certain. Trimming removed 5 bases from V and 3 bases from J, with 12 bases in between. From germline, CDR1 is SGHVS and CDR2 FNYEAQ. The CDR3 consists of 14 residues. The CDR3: CASSPLTVTDTQYF. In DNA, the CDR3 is TGTGCCAGCAGCCCACTAACGGTGACAGATACGCAGTATTTT.

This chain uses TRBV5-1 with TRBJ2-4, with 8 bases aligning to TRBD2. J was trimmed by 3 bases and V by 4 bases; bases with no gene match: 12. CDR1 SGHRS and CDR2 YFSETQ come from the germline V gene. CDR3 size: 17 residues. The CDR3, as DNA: TGCGCCAGCAGCGGTAGCGGGGCCGGGCTTGGCAAAAACATTCAGTACTTC. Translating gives CASSGSGAGLGKNIQYF.

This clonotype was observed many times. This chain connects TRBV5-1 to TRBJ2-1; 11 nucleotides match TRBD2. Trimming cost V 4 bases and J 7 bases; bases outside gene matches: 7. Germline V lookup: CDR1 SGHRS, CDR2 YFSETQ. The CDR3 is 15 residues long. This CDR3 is CASSSGTSGGNEQFF. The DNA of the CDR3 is TGCGCCAGCAGCAGTGGGACTAGCGGAGGAAATGAGCAGTTCTTC.

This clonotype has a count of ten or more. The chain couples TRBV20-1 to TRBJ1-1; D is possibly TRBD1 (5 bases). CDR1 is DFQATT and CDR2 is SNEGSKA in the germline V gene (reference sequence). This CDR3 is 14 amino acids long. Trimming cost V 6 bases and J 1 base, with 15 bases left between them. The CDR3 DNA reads TGCAGTGCCAGGGACTTTCGTTCGAACACTGAAGCTTTCTTT. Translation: CSARDFRSNTEAFF.

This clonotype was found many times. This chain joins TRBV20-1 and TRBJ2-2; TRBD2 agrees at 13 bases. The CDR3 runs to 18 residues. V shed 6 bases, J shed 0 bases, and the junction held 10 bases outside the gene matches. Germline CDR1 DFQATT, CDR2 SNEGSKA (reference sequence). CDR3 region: CSAEISGLAGPNTGELFF. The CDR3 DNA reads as TGCAGTGCCGAAATCTCGGGACTAGCGGGGCCGAACACCGGGGAGCTGTTTTTT.

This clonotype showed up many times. CDR3 in amino acids: CSARVVAGDETQYF. CDR3 nucleotides: TGCAGTGCTAGAGTTGTAGCGGGAGACGAGACCCAGTACTTC. This rearrangement joins TRBV20-1 to TRBJ2-5; 9 bases fit TRBD2. Germline lookup yields CDR1 DFQATT and CDR2 SNEGSKA (reference sequence). CDR3 size: 14 residues. J gave up 5 bases and V 1 base, and 5 bases lay outside the gene matches.

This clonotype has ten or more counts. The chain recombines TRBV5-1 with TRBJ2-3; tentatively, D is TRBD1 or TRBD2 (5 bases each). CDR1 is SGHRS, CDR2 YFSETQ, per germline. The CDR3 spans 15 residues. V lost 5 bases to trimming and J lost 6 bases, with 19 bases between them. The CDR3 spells CASRAGTDWMDTQYF. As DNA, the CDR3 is TGCGCCAGCAGGGCCGGGACGGACTGGATGGATACGCAGTATTTT.

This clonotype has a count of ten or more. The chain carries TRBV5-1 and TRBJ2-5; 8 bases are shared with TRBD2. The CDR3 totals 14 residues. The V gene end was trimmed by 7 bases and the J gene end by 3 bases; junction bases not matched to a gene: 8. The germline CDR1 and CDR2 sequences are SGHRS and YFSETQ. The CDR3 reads CASARGGSEETQYF. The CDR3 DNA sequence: TGCGCCAGCGCCCGGGGGGGATCGGAAGAGACCCAGTACTTC.

In DNA, the CDR3 is TGTGCCATCAGGGAAGGACAGGGGAAGAACGAGCAGTACTTC. As protein: CAIREGQGKNEQYF. The rearrangement joins TRBV10-3 to TRBJ2-7; TRBD1 matches at 9 bases. Trimming removed 6 bases from V and 5 bases from J; junction bases left unmatched: 8. The CDR3 is 14 amino acids. Germline V gives CDR1 ENHRY, CDR2 SYGVKD.